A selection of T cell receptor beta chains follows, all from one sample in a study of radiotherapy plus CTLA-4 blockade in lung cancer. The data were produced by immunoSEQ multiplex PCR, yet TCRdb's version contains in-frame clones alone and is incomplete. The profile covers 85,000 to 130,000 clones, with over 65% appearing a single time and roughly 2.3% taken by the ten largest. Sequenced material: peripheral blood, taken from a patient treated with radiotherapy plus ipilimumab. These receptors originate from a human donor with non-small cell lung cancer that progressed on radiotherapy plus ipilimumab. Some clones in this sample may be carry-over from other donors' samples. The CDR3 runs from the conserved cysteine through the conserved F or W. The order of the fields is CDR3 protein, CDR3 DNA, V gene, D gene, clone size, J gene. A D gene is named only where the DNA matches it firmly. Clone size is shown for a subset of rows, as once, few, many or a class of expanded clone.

CASSYSRALGYEQYF | TGTGCCAGCAGTTACTCGAGGGCACTGGGCTACGAGCAGTACTTC | TRBV6-5 | NA | once | TRBJ2-7
CASSRRQVSYEQYF | TGTGCCAGTAGTCGCCGACAGGTCTCCTACGAGCAGTACTTC | TRBV19 | NA | few | TRBJ2-7
CASSGRSARVSGAFF | TGTGCCAGCAGCGGCCGGAGTGCCAGGGTCAGTGGAGCTTTCTTT | TRBV14 | NA | NA | TRBJ1-1
CASSSPGYTEAFF | TGTGCCAGCAGCTCCCCTGGGTACACTGAAGCTTTCTTT | TRBV6-5 | NA | NA | TRBJ1-1
CASSLVGRTSYEQYF | TGTGCCAGCAGCTTAGTAGGCAGGACCTCCTACGAGCAGTACTTC | TRBV7-2 | NA | NA | TRBJ2-7
CASSFGTGQITEAFF | TGCGCCAGCAGCTTCGGTACGGGGCAGATCACTGAAGCTTTCTTT | TRBV5-1 | NA | many | TRBJ1-1
CASSPDWADTQYF | TGTGCCAGCAGTCCCGACTGGGCCGATACGCAGTATTTT | TRBV2 | NA | NA | TRBJ2-3
CASSPGVNQPQHF | TGTGCCAGCAGCCCAGGGGTGAATCAGCCCCAGCATTTT | TRBV7-8 | NA | NA | TRBJ1-5
CASSLGYRGPYEQYF | TGTGCCAGCAGCTTAGGGTATCGGGGACCCTACGAGCAGTACTTC | TRBV11-2 | NA | NA | TRBJ2-7
CASSIGGLEAFF | TGTGCCAGTAGTATAGGGGGGTTAGAAGCTTTCTTT | TRBV19 | NA | NA | TRBJ1-1
CASSIGQGQPQHF | TGTGCCAGCAGCATCGGACAGGGTCAGCCCCAGCATTTT | TRBV11-2 | TRBD1 | NA | TRBJ1-5
CASTPRREGAKNIQYF | TGTGCCAGCACTCCCCGAAGGGAGGGAGCCAAAAACATTCAGTACTTC | TRBV6-6 | TRBD2 | NA | TRBJ2-4